A selection of T cell receptor beta chains follows, all from one sample in a study of T-cell memory formation after mild COVID-19. TCRdb re-called the 5' RACE reads through MiXCR, storing one row per CDR3 protein. Of under 300,000 distinct CDR3 sequences listed, 15% to 20% are singletons. The sequenced material came from PBMCs or a T cell subset sorted from them (not recorded which). Receptors were obtained from a man aged 18 to 29 who had mild COVID-19 (a few samples of this study predate the infection). Cell type and time point are not known. Each CDR3 is given with its conserved first and last residue. The D gene is left open where the match is weak. Only part of the rows carry a size: once, few, many, or a class if the clone is expanded.

DNA	CDR3	D	V	size	J
TGCGCCAGCAGCCCGACAGCAACTAATGAAAAACTGTTTTTT	CASSPTATNEKLFF	NA	TRBV5-1	NA	TRBJ1-4
TGTGCCAGCAGTCCGGGACAGGGAAATTACCAGCCCCAGCATTTT	CASSPGQGNYQPQHF	TRBD1	TRBV27	NA	TRBJ1-5
TGTGCCAGCAGGCCGACAGCTTCCTACGAGCAGTACTTC	CASRPTASYEQYF	NA	TRBV6-2/TRBV6-3	NA	TRBJ2-7
TGTGCCAGCAGTTACTCGGGACAGGGGGGGAACACTGAAGCTTTCTTT	CASSYSGQGGNTEAFF	TRBD1	TRBV6-5	few	TRBJ1-1
TGTGCCAGCAGCCGTCAAGAAGAAACAGATACGCAGTATTTT	CASSRQEETDTQYF	NA	TRBV7-3	NA	TRBJ2-3
TGCGCCAGCAGCTTACAAAGGGGTGAGCAGTTCTTC	CASSLQRGEQFF	NA	TRBV5-1	NA	TRBJ2-1
TGTGCCAGCAGTTACCGCCTACCTCGGAAGGGAGGAGAGACCCAGTACTTC	CASSYRLPRKGGETQYF	NA	TRBV6-2/TRBV6-3	few	TRBJ2-5
TGTGCCAGCAGTTATCGACAGCCCCTAAGGGGGTATGGCTACACCTTC	CASSYRQPLRGYGYTF	NA	TRBV6-5	NA	TRBJ1-2
TGTGCCAGCAGCCCCCGCAGGAACACTGAAGCTTTCTTT	CASSPRRNTEAFF	NA	TRBV7-9	NA	TRBJ1-1
TGCGCCAGCAGCTTGGACGGACAGGTGGACGGCTACACCTTC	CASSLDGQVDGYTF	TRBD1	TRBV5-1	NA	TRBJ1-2
TGTGCCAGCAGCGTCGGCGGGGGGGCCACAGATACGCAGTATTTT	CASSVGGGATDTQYF	TRBD2	TRBV9	few	TRBJ2-3
TGTGCCAGCAGTGGGCGACGGGCTCTAGAGACCCAGTACTTC	CASSGRRALETQYF	NA	TRBV2	NA	TRBJ2-5
TGCAGCTTCGGGACAGAGAATCAGCCCCAGCATTTT	CSFGTENQPQHF	TRBD1	TRBV20-1	many	TRBJ1-5
TGTGCCAGCAGGGGGATTAATGGGAACACCGGGGAGCTGTTTTTT	CASRGINGNTGELFF	NA	TRBV27	NA	TRBJ2-2